This paragraph covers one T cell receptor (beta chain) sequence. Its matching antigen is unknown. Blood sampling took place at baseline, cycle 4 day 1, and cycle 7 day 1. This entry belongs to a study of OX40 agonist ivuxolimab in advanced cancers. Trimming left V 0 bases short and J 0 bases short, with 13 bases between. Germline V lookup: CDR1 SGHRS, CDR2 YFSETQ. This CDR3 has 16 residues. Data came from immunoSEQ multiplex PCR; TCRdb stores just in-frame clones and leaves some out. The profile shows around 29,000 clones, approximately 80% of them singletons. Study-level findings and limits: CD4+ and CD8+ T cells in blood underwent clonal expansion by week 6 at 0.1 to 3.0 mg/kg.

This specimen was CD4+ or CD8+ T cells sorted from blood, taken in a trial of the OX40 agonist ivuxolimab. V gene TRBV5-1 combines with J gene TRBJ2-7; no reliable D call. The sequence derives from an adult with an advanced solid tumor such as melanoma, head and neck, liver or kidney cancer. The CDR3 region has the DNA TGCGCCAGCAGCTTGGATCCTGGGGTTAGCTCCTACGAGCAGTACTTC. This encodes CASSLDPGVSSYEQYF.